These 29 T cell receptor beta chains share one sample of origin, sequenced in a study of regulatory T cells in long-lasting Graves disease. In building TCR beta libraries, iRepertoire HTBI primers were used together with Arm-PCR of CDR3 regions. TCRdb reprocessed the multiplex PCR reads via MiXCR and lists one record per CDR3 protein. The sample contains 500,000 to 700,000 distinct CDR3 sequences, around 30% of which appear only once. Specified time point: persistent/refractory GD, antithyroid drugs over 5 years with positive TRAb. RNA from PBMCs was the source of the TCR library. Sequenced material: peripheral blood mononuclear cells (PBMCs), taken when the disease was refractory, from a patient treated with antithyroid drugs. Every receptor here comes from a female donor with Graves disease.

The rearrangement uses TRBV20-1 and TRBJ1-4; tentative D call: TRBD1 (6 bases). The germline V gene encodes CDR1 DFQATT and CDR2 SNEGSKA (reference sequence). V gave up 4 bases and J gave up 3 bases, with 12 bases separating them. This CDR3 comprises 14 residues. CDR3 nucleotides: TGCAGTGCTACCCGGACAGCTTCTAATGAAAAACTGTTTTTT. Translating gives CSATRTASNEKLFF.

This clonotype was detected many times. The chain links TRBV29-1 to TRBJ1-1; tentative D call: TRBD1 (5 bases). This CDR3 comprises 13 residues. Germline loops: CDR1 SQVTM, CDR2 ANQGSEA. Trimming removed 4 bases from V and 4 bases from J, with 13 bases in between. CDR3 sequence reads: CSVGKGQGTEAFF. The CDR3 region has the DNA TGCAGCGTTGGAAAGGGGCAAGGCACTGAAGCTTTCTTT.

V is TRBV5-1 and J is TRBJ1-3; D not certain. V shed 0 bases and J shed 0 bases, with 4 bases lying between them. This CDR3 has 14 amino acids. From germline, CDR1 is SGHRS and CDR2 YFSETQ. The CDR3 DNA follows: TGCGCCAGCAGCTTGGTTACCTCTGGAAACACCATATATTTT. This sequence encodes CASSLVTSGNTIYF.

This clonotype was seen more than once but under ten times. The genes are TRBV10-3 and TRBJ1-1; D is unresolved. V lost 10 bases to trimming and J lost 0 bases, with 15 bases between them. The V gene's germline CDR1 is ENHRY and CDR2 SYGVKD. The CDR3 runs 14 residues. This chain's CDR3 is CATSPAAMNTEAFF. CDR3 DNA: TGTGCCACCTCGCCGGCGGCCATGAACACTGAAGCTTTCTTT.

The gene calls are TRBV20-1 and TRBJ2-2, with 12 positions matching TRBD2. Germline-derived CDR1 and CDR2 are DFQATT and SNEGSKA (reference sequence). This CDR3 comprises 14 residues. The ends lost 6 bases at V and 5 bases at J; junction bases unmatched: 4. The DNA for the CDR3 is TGCAGTGCCCGACTAGCGGGAGTGACCGGGGAGCTGTTTTTT. Its protein is CSARLAGVTGELFF.

Note on this clonotype: With a much larger clone just one base away, this may be a read error. The V call is TRBV11-2, the J call TRBJ1-1; D may be TRBD1 (6 bases). The CDR3 covers 16 residues. In germline, CDR1 is SGHAT, CDR2 FQNNGV. V lost 5 bases to trimming and J lost 5 bases, with 21 bases between them. The CDR3 nucleotides read TGTGCCAGCAGCCCTAGACAGGACCGCAGGAGGACTGAAGCTTTCTTT. Translating gives CASSPRQDRRRTEAFF.

This clonotype was picked up a small number of times. The CDR3 protein is CATSREQGTHTEAFF. CDR3 DNA: TGTGCCACCAGCAGAGAACAGGGGACACACACTGAAGCTTTCTTT. The V call is TRBV15, the J call TRBJ1-1, with TRBD1 matching over 7 bases. This CDR3 region has 15 residues. CDR1 is LNHNV, CDR2 YYDKDF, per germline (reference sequence). Trimming cost V 0 bases and J 3 bases; bases outside gene matches: 4.

As to this clonotype: A read error is possible here, since a much larger clone lies one base away. This sequence joins TRBV5-5 and TRBJ1-4; D call uncertain. Germline V gene data show CDR1 as SGHKS and CDR2 as YYEKEE (reference sequence). V shed 1 base and J shed 6 bases, with 13 bases lying between them. This CDR3 contains 15 residues. The DNA of the CDR3 is TGTGCCAGCAGCTTGATGCCAGCGGAAGATGAAAAACTGTTTTTT. As protein: CASSLMPAEDEKLFF.

This clonotype was detected only a few times. In DNA, the CDR3 is TGTGCCAGTAGAGGGACAGGGGGCTACGAGCAGTACTTC. Translating it yields CASRGTGGYEQYF. This chain uses TRBV19 with TRBJ2-7; 11 bases line up with TRBD1. This CDR3 has 13 amino acids. Germline CDR1 reads LNHDA; CDR2 reads SQIVND (reference sequence). With 6 bases clipped from V and 3 bases from J, the junction kept 1 base outside the gene matches.

This chain uses TRBV18 with TRBJ1-4, with TRBD1 as a possible D gene (5 bases). The CDR3 is made up of 14 amino acids. Germline V CDR1 and CDR2: KGHSH, LQKENI. V shed 1 base and J shed 8 bases, with 11 bases lying between them. The CDR3 DNA reads as TGTGCCAGCTCACCACTCAGCGGGGACGAAAAACTGTTTTTT. Its translation: CASSPLSGDEKLFF.

This clonotype was recorded many times. The chain uses TRBV2 and TRBJ2-5; 10 nucleotides agree with TRBD2. Germline CDR1 SNHLY, CDR2 FYNNEI. J was trimmed by 7 bases and V by 7 bases; bases with no gene match: 12. The CDR3 sequence is 15 residues long. This chain's CDR3 is CASIWRLAGVGTQYF. The CDR3 DNA sequence: TGTGCCAGCATATGGAGGCTAGCGGGAGTTGGGACCCAGTACTTC.

This clonotype showed up just a few times. The chain uses TRBV12-3 or TRBV12-4 and TRBJ2-1; 8 bases are a match to TRBD2. The CDR3 runs 15 residues. V dropped 5 bases and J dropped 12; count of bases not matched to a gene: 15. The CDR3 loop reads CASSPAPGGPIGQFF. CDR3 sequence (DNA): TGTGCCAGCAGTCCGGCTCCGGGAGGGCCGATCGGGCAGTTCTTC.

This chain uses TRBV6-1 with TRBJ1-5; tentative D call: TRBD1 (6 bases). The length of the CDR3 is 16 residues. Trimming took off 6 bases at V and 0 bases at J, with 15 bases between the two ends. CDR1 and CDR2 (germline): MNHNS, SASEGT. DNA for the CDR3: TGTGCCAGCAGGGACAGTCCTGGGTATAGCAATCAGCCCCAGCATTTT. This translates into CASRDSPGYSNQPQHF.

The rearrangement uses TRBV3-1 and TRBJ2-5; 7 bases are shared with TRBD2. This CDR3 spans 15 amino acids. Germline CDR1 is LGHDT and CDR2 is YNNKEL (reference sequence). Losses at the gene ends were 1 base for V and 3 bases for J; bases not matched to a gene: 5. The CDR3 here is CASSQGSSGKETQYF. The CDR3 coding sequence is TGTGCCAGCAGCCAAGGATCGAGCGGGAAAGAGACCCAGTACTTC.

This clonotype was counted a few times. The chain recombines TRBV7-9 with TRBJ2-5; D gene uncertain. Germline CDR1 is SEHNR and CDR2 is FQNEAQ (reference sequence). V shed 2 bases and J shed 4 bases, with 8 bases lying between them. The CDR3 loop spans 13 amino acids. CDR3 protein: CASSLYAPETQYF. The CDR3, as DNA: TGTGCCAGCAGCTTATACGCCCCAGAGACCCAGTACTTC.

The V call is TRBV29-1, the J call TRBJ1-5, with unresolved D. This CDR3 comprises 14 residues. V was shortened by 3 bases and J by 0 bases, with 9 bases between the two germline ends. The V gene's germline CDR1 is SQVTM and CDR2 ANQGSEA. Here the CDR3 reads CSVDSGSSNQPQHF. In DNA form, the CDR3 reads TGCAGCGTTGATTCAGGTAGTAGCAATCAGCCCCAGCATTTT.

The CDR3 is CASSFEGFTGELFF. CDR3 DNA: TGTGCCAGCAGTTTTGAGGGGTTCACCGGGGAGCTGTTTTTT. The V gene is TRBV27, the J gene TRBJ2-2; D is possibly TRBD1 or TRBD2 (5 bases each). The germline V gene encodes CDR1 MNHEY and CDR2 SMNVEV (reference sequence). CDR3 size: 14 residues. V was clipped by 3 bases and J by 4 bases, with 9 bases between them.

This clonotype was recorded many times. J is TRBJ1-5 and V is TRBV27; no clear D gene. The germline V gene encodes CDR1 MNHEY and CDR2 SMNVEV (reference sequence). There are 13 residues in the CDR3. The V end lost 2 bases, the J end lost 6 bases, and 8 bases lay between the germline ends. CDR3 loop: CASSLRQRQPQHF. CDR3 sequence (DNA): TGTGCCAGCAGTTTAAGGCAACGTCAGCCCCAGCATTTT.

This sequence joins TRBV20-1 and TRBJ1-2; D unresolved. The ends were cut back, 6 bases at V and 8 bases at J, with 13 bases in the middle. The germline gives CDR1 DFQATT, CDR2 SNEGSKA (reference sequence). The CDR3 runs 11 residues. CDR3 nucleotides: TGCAGTGCCTGGTCCAACGGGGGCTACACCTTC. Translating it yields CSAWSNGGYTF.

The chain joins TRBV3-1 to TRBJ1-2; 7 nucleotides agree with TRBD1. This CDR3 region has 17 residues. With V trimmed by 0 bases and J by 5 bases, 12 bases remained unmatched. Germline CDR1 LGHDT, CDR2 YNNKEL (reference sequence). CDR3 DNA sequence: TGTGCCAGCAGCCAAGAAGGGTTAGGGGGCGCATCGTATGGCTACACCTTC. Residues: CASSQEGLGGASYGYTF.

The chain is built from TRBV6-5 and TRBJ1-5; D uncertain. The CDR3 has 15 amino acids. The V end was cut by 0 bases, the J end by 3 bases, with 9 bases between. Germline CDR1 is MNHEY and CDR2 is SVGAGI. The CDR3 sequence: CASSYSRAANQPQHF. CDR3 nucleotide sequence: TGTGCCAGCAGTTACTCCAGAGCAGCCAATCAGCCCCAGCATTTT.

This clonotype was detected many times. This rearrangement joins TRBV12-3 or TRBV12-4 to TRBJ2-2, with 12 bases aligning to TRBD1. There are 17 residues in the CDR3. V shed 5 bases, J shed 0 bases, and the junction held 4 bases outside the gene matches. The CDR3 reads CASSRGQGATNTGELFF. The CDR3 DNA reads TGTGCCAGCAGTAGGGGACAGGGGGCCACGAACACCGGGGAGCTGTTTTTT.

The J gene is TRBJ2-1, the V gene TRBV6-1; TRBD2 aligns across 10 bases. V shed 6 bases and J 4 bases; nucleotides not matched to a gene: 6. Germline V lookup: CDR1 MNHNS, CDR2 SASEGT. The CDR3 totals 15 residues. The chain's CDR3 is CASRMGLAPYNEQFF. The CDR3, as DNA: TGTGCCAGCAGGATGGGACTAGCGCCTTACAATGAGCAGTTCTTC.

This clonotype was seen more than once but under ten times. The rearrangement uses TRBV18 and TRBJ2-5; D not resolved. This CDR3 is 15 amino acids long. V was shortened by 0 bases and J by 2 bases, with 10 bases between the two germline ends. Per germline, CDR1 KGHSH and CDR2 LQKENI. The CDR3 sequence is CASSPPAGKQETQYF. The DNA of the CDR3 is TGTGCCAGCTCACCACCGGCCGGAAAACAAGAGACCCAGTACTTC.

Concerning this clonotype itself: This may be a read error: a much more frequent sequence differs by one nucleotide. Here the CDR3 omits its conserved ending phenylalanine or tryptophan, so a read error is the likely source. The rearrangement links TRBV28 to TRBJ1-1; 8 bases agree with TRBD1. The junction had 6 bases not matched to a gene; V was cut back by 6 bases and J by 3 bases. The CDR3 runs 14 residues. The germline gives CDR1 MDHEN, CDR2 SYDVKM. The CDR3 region is CASRDRAGYTEAFL. The CDR3 region has the DNA TGTGCCAGCAGGGACAGGGCCGGGTACACTGAAGCTTTCCTT.

This clonotype was observed a few times. The chain carries TRBV7-3 and TRBJ2-2, with 8 bases that match TRBD2. The CDR3 spans 15 residues. V lost 6 bases, J lost 7 bases, and 10 bases stayed unmatched. Germline V gene data show CDR1 as SGHTA and CDR2 as FQGTGA. The CDR3 region has the DNA TGTGCCAGCAGTCCCACAAATAGCGGGGTCGGGGAGCTGTTTTTT. Translating gives CASSPTNSGVGELFF.

This clonotype was counted a few times. The rearrangement links TRBV6-1 to TRBJ1-2, with D unclear. Trimming pared 3 bases from V and 4 bases from J, leaving 6 bases between. CDR1 is MNHNS and CDR2 is SASEGT in the germline V gene. The CDR3 consists of 12 residues. The CDR3 reads CASSERVYGYTF. DNA of the CDR3: TGTGCCAGCAGTGAGAGGGTCTATGGCTACACCTTC.

This clonotype was detected ten times or more. The chain couples TRBV2 to TRBJ1-4, with unresolved D. Trimming pared 6 bases from V and 5 bases from J, leaving 1 base between. This CDR3 comprises 10 residues. Germline V CDR1 and CDR2: SNHLY, FYNNEI. DNA for the CDR3: TGTGCCAGCAGGAATGAAAAACTGTTTTTT. Amino acids: CASRNEKLFF.

The genes are TRBV12-3 or TRBV12-4 and TRBJ1-2; 8 bases align to TRBD1. V was clipped by 9 bases and J by 3 bases; unmatched bases: 12. This CDR3 spans 15 amino acids. The CDR3 is CASHQTGVAYYGYTF. The CDR3 coding sequence is TGTGCCAGTCACCAGACAGGGGTAGCCTACTATGGCTACACCTTC.